The TCR beta chain under discussion was sequenced for a study of blood T cell repertoires in COVID-19. Study processing details: Estimates of nucleated cell counts were drawn from the amplification of reference gene primers. The repertoire was sequenced with immunoSEQ multiplex PCR; TCRdb's copy has only in-frame clones and lacks some. Clone size and the V and J calls come from that table; the DNA yielded D and trimming. The sample carries some 95,000 clones, about 91% recorded once. This CDR3 has 14 residues. The V end lost 0 bases, the J end lost 8 bases, and 11 bases lay between the germline ends. Germline lookup yields CDR1 MNHNY and CDR2 SVGAGI (reference sequence).

The origin of this receptor is a human donor with active COVID-19. The donor label of this sample is uncertain. The V call is TRBV6-6, the J call TRBJ2-1, with a weak D call TRBD2 (5 bases). Sequencing was performed on peripheral blood. The CDR3 DNA sequence: TGTGCCAGCAGTTACTCGTCTGAGAGGGATGAGCAGTTCTTC. It encodes CASSYSSERDEQFF.